One sample yielded the 19 T cell receptor beta chains listed below, sequenced in a study of shared clonotypes between healthy human individuals. The data were produced by immunoSEQ multiplex PCR, yet TCRdb's version contains in-frame clones alone and is incomplete. The sample includes about 2.4 million clones, 93% of them seen just once. The sample consisted of naive CD4+ T cells from PBMCs. Subset: CD45RA+ positively selected. The receptors come from a man younger than 35 in good health. Some clones in this sample may be carry-over from other donors' samples.

V is TRBV7-8 and J is TRBJ1-1, with D possibly matching TRBD1 (6 bases). The CDR3 loop spans 12 amino acids. CDR1 is SGHVS, CDR2 FQNEAQ, per germline. V was cut by 5 bases and J by 7 bases, with 11 bases left in between. The CDR3, as DNA: TGTGCCAGCAGCCCAACAGGGCGTGAAGCTTTCTTT. This encodes CASSPTGREAFF.

CDR3 in DNA: TGTGCCAGCAGTTTATTTGGACAGGGGGGGACAGATACGCAGTATTTT. This sequence encodes CASSLFGQGGTDTQYF. The gene calls are TRBV28 and TRBJ2-3; 10 bases fit TRBD1. The germline V gene has CDR1 MDHEN and CDR2 SYDVKM. V lost 1 base, J lost 3 bases, and 4 bases stayed unmatched. The CDR3 loop spans 16 amino acids.

The rearrangement joins TRBV10-3 to TRBJ2-7, with 9 bases matching TRBD1. J was trimmed by 5 bases and V by 6 bases; bases with no gene match: 11. This CDR3 contains 15 residues. CDR1 is ENHRY, CDR2 SYGVKD, per germline. This CDR3 is CAISRDREFSDEQYF. For the CDR3, the DNA is TGTGCCATCAGCAGGGACAGGGAGTTTTCCGACGAGCAGTACTTC.

The gene calls are TRBV5-4 and TRBJ2-5; TRBD2 aligns across 8 bases. The germline V gene encodes CDR1 SGHNT and CDR2 YYREEE (reference sequence). The CDR3 has 15 residues. V was clipped by 2 bases and J by 2 bases; unmatched bases: 5. The CDR3 loop is CASSLLAEFQETQYF. The CDR3 DNA reads as TGTGCCAGCAGCTTACTAGCGGAGTTTCAAGAGACCCAGTACTTC.

The rearrangement joins TRBV11-1 to TRBJ1-2, with D perhaps TRBD1 (5 bases). This CDR3 region has 16 residues. Germline loops: CDR1 SGHAT, CDR2 FQDESV (reference sequence). Trimming left V 5 bases short and J 1 base short, with 17 bases between. The DNA for the CDR3 is TGTGCCAGCAGCCACCCCGCACGAACAGGTAACTATGGCTACACCTTC. Translating gives CASSHPARTGNYGYTF. The full variable domain, rest sourced from reference TRBV11-1 and TRBJ1-2, is EAEVAQSPRYKITEKSQAVAFWCDPISGHATLYWYRQILGQGPELLVQFQDESVVDDSQLPKDRFSAERLKGVDSTLKIQPAELGDSAMYLCASSHPARTGNYGYTFGSGTRLTVV.

The chain employs TRBV19 and TRBJ2-6, with D uncertain. CDR1 is LNHDA, CDR2 SQIVND, per germline (reference sequence). The length of the CDR3 is 15 residues. V was shortened by 4 bases and J by 4 bases, with 11 bases between the two germline ends. CDR3 DNA: TGTGCCAGTAGTACCGTATTGGGAGGGGCCAACGTCCTGACTTTC. Protein product: CASSTVLGGANVLTF.

V is TRBV7-6 and J is TRBJ1-3, with a tentative D call TRBD1 (5 bases). CDR1 and CDR2 (germline): SGHVS, FNYEAQ. Trimming took off 2 bases at V and 2 bases at J, with 16 bases between the two ends. The CDR3 loop spans 17 amino acids. The CDR3 is CASSLWGLGGPGNTIYF. CDR3 DNA sequence: TGTGCCAGCAGCTTATGGGGACTGGGAGGTCCTGGAAACACCATATATTTT.

The genes are TRBV7-7 and TRBJ2-5; D is perhaps TRBD1 (7 bases). Germline V gene sequence: CDR1 SSHAT, CDR2 FNYEAQ (reference sequence). Trimming cost V 5 bases and J 5 bases, with 15 bases left between them. CDR3 size: 14 residues. This CDR3 is CASSPSRGAETQYF. DNA of the CDR3: TGTGCCAGCAGCCCATCCAGGGGGGCGGAGACCCAGTACTTC.

This chain connects TRBV14 to TRBJ2-3; TRBD2 aligns across 7 bases. Germline loops: CDR1 SGHDN, CDR2 FVKESK. The CDR3 sequence is 15 residues long. Trimming cost V 5 bases and J 6 bases; bases outside gene matches: 11. The CDR3 region has the DNA TGTGCCAGCAGCGGTCGACTAGCTTCGGGGGATACGCAGTATTTT. Translated, it gives CASSGRLASGDTQYF.

The V gene is TRBV19, the J gene TRBJ1-5; 7 nucleotides align to TRBD1. The CDR3 contains 15 residues. Germline CDR1 reads LNHDA; CDR2 reads SQIVND (reference sequence). V shed 7 bases, J shed 7 bases, and the junction held 13 bases outside the gene matches. The CDR3 sequence: CASTPTGSLRQPQHF. The CDR3 DNA follows: TGTGCCAGTACCCCGACAGGGTCCTTGAGGCAGCCCCAGCATTTT.

J is TRBJ1-5 and V is TRBV7-9; D remains unclear. Germline CDR1 SEHNR, CDR2 FQNEAQ (reference sequence). Between the trimmed V and J ends, which lost 0 bases and 4 bases, there was a span of 10 bases. This CDR3 is built from 15 residues. CDR3 DNA sequence: TGTGCCAGCAGCTTAGCCGGGGTAAGGAATCAGCCCCAGCATTTT. Protein sequence: CASSLAGVRNQPQHF.

CDR3 nucleotide sequence: TGCAGCGTTGAGGTGTTTTCGAGCTATGGCTACACCTTC. Translation gives CSVEVFSSYGYTF. This chain joins TRBV29-1 and TRBJ1-2; no definite D call. The CDR3 totals 13 residues. Trimming left V 3 bases short and J 4 bases short, with 12 bases between. Germline V lookup: CDR1 SQVTM, CDR2 ANQGSEA. The variable domain in full, completed from reference TRBV29-1 and TRBJ1-2, reads SAVISQKPSRDICQRGTSLTIQCQVDSQVTMMFWYRQQPGQSLTLIATANQGSEATYESGFVIDKFPISRPNLTFSTLTVSNMSPEDSSIYLCSVEVFSSYGYTFGSGTRLTVV.

As regards this clone: At one end the junction does not follow the germline gene, possibly because of a read error. J is TRBJ1-2 and V is TRBV11-2; TRBD1 is a possible D gene (6 bases). This CDR3 has 13 amino acids. CDR1 is SGHAT, CDR2 FQNNGV, per germline. CDR3 residues: CASSRGPGQLFIF. In DNA form, the CDR3 reads TGTGCCAGCAGCCGAGGCCCAGGACAGCTCTTTATCTTC.

This chain joins TRBV6-5 and TRBJ2-2, with D perhaps given as TRBD1 or TRBD2 (5 bases each). The CDR3 runs to 15 residues. Germline CDR1 and CDR2: MNHEY and SVGAGI. Trimming took 6 bases from V and 3 from J, leaving 14 bases between them. The CDR3 here is CASRRPGRDTGELFF. The CDR3 nucleotides are TGTGCCAGCAGACGTCCAGGGCGGGACACCGGGGAGCTGTTTTTT.

The V and J genes are TRBV7-8 and TRBJ1-2, with D unresolved. Trimming pared 1 base from V and 2 bases from J, leaving 8 bases between. Germline values: CDR1 SGHVS, CDR2 FQNEAQ. CDR3 size: 14 residues. The CDR3, as DNA: TGTGCCAGCAGCTTAGGTCCACGGAACTATGGCTACACCTTC. Translation gives CASSLGPRNYGYTF.

This sequence joins TRBV5-1 and TRBJ2-1; the match to TRBD2 covers 10 bases. Germline V CDR1 and CDR2: SGHRS, YFSETQ. This CDR3 spans 16 amino acids. The J segment lost 5 bases and the V segment lost 1 base, leaving 6 bases of the junction unmatched. The CDR3 loop is CASSLYLAGVDNEQFF. CDR3 nucleotides: TGCGCCAGCAGCTTGTATCTAGCGGGAGTAGACAATGAGCAGTTCTTC. Supplemented by reference TRBV5-1 and TRBJ2-1, the full variable domain reads KAGVTQTPRYLIKTRGQQVTLSCSPISGHRSVSWYQQTPGQGLQFLFEYFSETQRNKGNFPGRFSGRQFSNSRSEMNVSTLELGDSALYLCASSLYLAGVDNEQFFGPGTRLTVL.

The chain links TRBV7-3 to TRBJ2-1; TRBD2 matches 8 bases. Germline values: CDR1 SGHTA, CDR2 FQGTGA. V shed 5 bases, J shed 8 bases, and the junction held 11 bases outside the gene matches. This CDR3 is 15 amino acids long. The CDR3 protein is CASSRAPGLEDEQFF. The CDR3 bases are TGTGCCAGCAGCCGGGCTCCGGGACTAGAGGATGAGCAGTTCTTC.

The rearrangement links TRBV5-8 to TRBJ1-5, with TRBD1 identical over 8 bases. The V gene end was trimmed by 4 bases and the J gene end by 9 bases; junction bases not matched to a gene: 12. This CDR3 region has 15 residues. CDR1 SGHTS and CDR2 YDEGEE come from the germline V gene. CDR3: CASSIGQGGAGPQHF. The CDR3 DNA reads as TGTGCCAGCAGCATAGGACAGGGAGGCGCAGGGCCCCAGCATTTT.

Concerning this clone itself: Distinct nucleotide sequences in the sample also encode this CDR3. This chain connects TRBV5-4 to TRBJ2-3; TRBD1 might be the D (6 bases). The CDR3 spans 14 residues. Germline-derived CDR1 and CDR2 are SGHNT and YYREEE (reference sequence). The V end lost 4 bases, the J end lost 2 bases, and 11 bases lay between the germline ends. The CDR3 reads CASSPDRLTDTQYF. For the CDR3, the DNA is TGTGCCAGCAGCCCCGACAGGCTCACAGATACGCAGTATTTT.